This T cell receptor (beta chain) is from a study of shared clonotypes between healthy human individuals. V was clipped by 3 bases and J by 8 bases, with 14 bases between them. The CDR3 totals 15 residues. Germline V CDR1 and CDR2: MGHRA, YSYEKL. Turning to this clone: The antigen remains undetermined.

Profiled with immunoSEQ multiplex PCR; TCRdb holds only in-frame clones, not every one. The sample lists roughly 2 million clones; approximately 96% were seen once. Whole-study results and caveats: Clonotypes shared by all four sorted-subset donors had higher generation probabilities than non-shared clonotypes. Naive subsets, compared against memory subsets, generally had larger estimated richness values.

This chain connects TRBV4-1 to TRBJ1-6; D remains unclear. The clonotype originates from a man between 18 and 35 years old in good health. Sequenced input: naive CD4+ T cells sorted from blood. Subset denoted: CD45RA+ positively selected. DNA for the CDR3: TGCGCCAGCAGCCAGGGCCGACCGGGAGATTCACCCCTCCACTTT. This sequence encodes CASSQGRPGDSPLHF.